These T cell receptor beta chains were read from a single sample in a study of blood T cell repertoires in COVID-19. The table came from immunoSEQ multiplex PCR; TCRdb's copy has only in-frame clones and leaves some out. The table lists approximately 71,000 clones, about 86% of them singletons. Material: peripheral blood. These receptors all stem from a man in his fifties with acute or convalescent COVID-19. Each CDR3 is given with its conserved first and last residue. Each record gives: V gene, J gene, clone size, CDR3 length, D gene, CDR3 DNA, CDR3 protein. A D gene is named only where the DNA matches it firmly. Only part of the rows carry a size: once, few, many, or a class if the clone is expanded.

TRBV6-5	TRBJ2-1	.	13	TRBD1	TGTGCCAGCCGGGACAGGGTTTGGGATGAGCAGTTCTTC	CASRDRVWDEQFF
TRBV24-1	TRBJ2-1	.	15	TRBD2	TGTGCCACCAGTGATTTTCGCCTAGCGGGGGATGAGCAGTTCTTC	CATSDFRLAGDEQFF
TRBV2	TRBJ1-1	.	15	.	TGTGCCAGCATTTCCCCGGGACACCCAAACACTGAAGCTTTCTTT	CASISPGHPNTEAFF
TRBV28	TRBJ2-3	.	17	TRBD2	TGTGCCAGCAGTTTTCCCAGCGGGAGTATCGGCACAGATACGCAGTATTTT	CASSFPSGSIGTDTQYF
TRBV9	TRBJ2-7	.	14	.	TGTGCCAGCAGCGTAGGGCAGACTCCCTACGAGCAGTACTTC	CASSVGQTPYEQYF
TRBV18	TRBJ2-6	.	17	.	TGTGCCAGCTCACTACAATATACAGGGACTGGGGCCAACGTCCTGACTTTC	CASSLQYTGTGANVLTF
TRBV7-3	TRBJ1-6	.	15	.	TGTGCCAGCAGCTTAACCGGCGGTAGGAATTCACCCCTCCACTTT	CASSLTGGRNSPLHF
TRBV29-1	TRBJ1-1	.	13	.	TGCAGCGTCTTATCTACGGGGGGGACTGAAGCTTTCTTT	CSVLSTGGTEAFF
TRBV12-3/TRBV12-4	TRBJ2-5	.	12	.	TGTGCCAGCAGTTTTGAGGGTGAGACCCAGTACTTC	CASSFEGETQYF
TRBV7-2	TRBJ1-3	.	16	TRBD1	TGTGCCAGCAGCTTTGGCCCCGGGGGACAGGGAAACACCATATATTTT	CASSFGPGGQGNTIYF
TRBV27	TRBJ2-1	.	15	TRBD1	TGTGCCAGCAGTTCTGTGACAGGGAGCTACAATGAGCAGTTCTTC	CASSSVTGSYNEQFF
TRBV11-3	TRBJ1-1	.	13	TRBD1	TGTGCCAGCAGCAGGGACAGGGTCTCTGAAGCTTTCTTT	CASSRDRVSEAFF
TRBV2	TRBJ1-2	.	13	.	TGTGCCAGCAGTGAAGATAGAACCTATGGCTACACCTTC	CASSEDRTYGYTF
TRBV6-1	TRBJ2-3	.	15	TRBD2	TGTGCCAGCAGTGAAATGGGGTGGGGGGGAGATACGCAGTATTTT	CASSEMGWGGDTQYF
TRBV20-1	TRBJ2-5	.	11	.	TGCAGTGCTAGACCCCTGGAGACCCAGTACTTC	CSARPLETQYF
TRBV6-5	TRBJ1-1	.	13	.	TGTGCCAGCAGTTCCTCTTTTGGGAGACCGGCTTTCTTT	CASSSSFGRPAFF
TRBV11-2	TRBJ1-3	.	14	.	TGTGCCTCGGCAGGGGCGATCTCTGGAAACACCATATATTTT	CASAGAISGNTIYF
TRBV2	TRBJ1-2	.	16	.	TGTGCCAGCAGTGAAGCGTATGACGGGGTATCATCTGGCTACACCTTC	CASSEAYDGVSSGYTF
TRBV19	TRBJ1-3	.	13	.	TGTGCCAGTAGCCCAGTCCCGGGAAACACCATATATTTT	CASSPVPGNTIYF
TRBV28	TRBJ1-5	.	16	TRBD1	TGTGCCAGCAGTTTAGAAGACAGGGGAGGGCATCAGCCCCAGCATTTT	CASSLEDRGGHQPQHF
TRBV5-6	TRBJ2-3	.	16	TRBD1	TGTGCCAGCAGCTTGGCCGGGACAGGGGACACAGATACGCAGTATTTT	CASSLAGTGDTDTQYF
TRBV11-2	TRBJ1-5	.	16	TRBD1	TGTGCCAGCAGCGGAGGGACAGGGGGCGGGAATCAGCCCCAGCATTTT	CASSGGTGGGNQPQHF
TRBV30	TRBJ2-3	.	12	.	TGTGCCTGGGTGGAGGGCAGTGGTACGCAGTATTTT	CAWVEGSGTQYF
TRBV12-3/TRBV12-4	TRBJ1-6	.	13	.	TGTGCCAGCAGTCCCCGGGACTGGTCACCCCTCCACTTT	CASSPRDWSPLHF
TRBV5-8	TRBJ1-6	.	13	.	TGTGCCTGCGGGCGCAACACCAATTCACCCCTCCACTTT	CACGRNTNSPLHF
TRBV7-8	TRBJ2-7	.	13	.	TGTGCCAGCAGCTCCAAGGAGACCTACGAGCAGTACTTC	CASSSKETYEQYF
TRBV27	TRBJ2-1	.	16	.	TGTGCCAGCAGTTTAGACCGGGGGAGCTCCTACAATGAGCAGTTCTTC	CASSLDRGSSYNEQFF
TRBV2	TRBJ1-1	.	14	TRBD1	TGTGCCAGCAGGAAGGGGGACAGATACACTGAAGCTTTCTTT	CASRKGDRYTEAFF
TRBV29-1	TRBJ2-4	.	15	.	TGCAGCGTTGAGGCGACTTTTGGAGCCAAAAACATTCAGTACTTC	CSVEATFGAKNIQYF
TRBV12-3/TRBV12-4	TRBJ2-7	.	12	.	TGTGCCAGCGGCGGAGCGGCCTACGAGCAGTACTTC	CASGGAAYEQYF
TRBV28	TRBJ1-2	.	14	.	TGTGCCAGCAGTTTCGTAGAGTTTCGGGGGGGCTACACCTTC	CASSFVEFRGGYTF
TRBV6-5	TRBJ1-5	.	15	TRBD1	TGTGCCAGCAGTAGGACAGGGGAAGGCAATCAGCCCCAGCATTTT	CASSRTGEGNQPQHF
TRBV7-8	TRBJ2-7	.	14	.	TGTGCCAGCAGCCTCACGGGGGGCGGATACGAGCAGTACTTC	CASSLTGGGYEQYF
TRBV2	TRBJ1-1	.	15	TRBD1	TGTGCCAGCAGTGAAAGGGGGCTGGGGAACACTGAAGCTTTCTTT	CASSERGLGNTEAFF
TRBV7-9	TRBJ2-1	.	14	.	TGTGCCAGCAGCTCACCGGGCGGAGGGTTTGAGCAGTTCTTC	CASSSPGGGFEQFF
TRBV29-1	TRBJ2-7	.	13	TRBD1	TGCAGCGGGGTTGACAGGGCAACCTACGAGCAGTACTTC	CSGVDRATYEQYF
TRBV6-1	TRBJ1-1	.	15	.	TGTGCCAGCAGTGAAAGGGGAAGGGCTCACACTGAAGCTTTCTTT	CASSERGRAHTEAFF
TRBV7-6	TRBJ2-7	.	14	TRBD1	TGTGCCAGCAGCTTACAGGACAGGCCCTACGAGCAGTACTTC	CASSLQDRPYEQYF
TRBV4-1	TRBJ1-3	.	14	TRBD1	TGCGCCAGCAGCTCTCAACAGGGGGGAAACACCATATATTTT	CASSSQQGGNTIYF
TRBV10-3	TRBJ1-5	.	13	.	TGTGCCAGTAAACAGGGACAAGATCAGCCCCAGCATTTT	CASKQGQDQPQHF
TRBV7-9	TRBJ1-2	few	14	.	TGTGCCACGCGAGAGGGCGCTTATGGCTATGGCTACACCTTC	CATREGAYGYGYTF
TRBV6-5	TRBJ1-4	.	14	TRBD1	TGTGCCAGCAGTTACTCCCCCGAGAGGGGGCAACTGTTTTTT	CASSYSPERGQLFF
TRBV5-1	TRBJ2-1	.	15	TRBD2	TGCGCCAGCAGCTTGGACCGCGGGGGTTACAATGAGCAGTTCTTC	CASSLDRGGYNEQFF
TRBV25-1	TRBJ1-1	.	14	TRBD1	TGTGCCAGCAGTGAATTAGGGGGCGGCACTGAAGCTTTCTTT	CASSELGGGTEAFF
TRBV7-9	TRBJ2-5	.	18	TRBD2	TGTGCCAGCAGCTTAGCGCGGAGGACTAGCGGGAGACGAGAGACCCAGTACTTC	CASSLARRTSGRRETQYF
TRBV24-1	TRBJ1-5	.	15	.	TGTGCCACCAGTGACACCGACAGAACGAATCAGCCCCAGCATTTT	CATSDTDRTNQPQHF
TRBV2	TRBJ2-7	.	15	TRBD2	TGTGCCAGCAGCTCTAGCGGGGCCAGCTCCTACGAGCAGTACTTC	CASSSSGASSYEQYF
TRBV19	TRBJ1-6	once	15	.	TGTGCCAGTAGCCCGGGGGTGGCCTATAATTCACCCCTCCACTTT	CASSPGVAYNSPLHF
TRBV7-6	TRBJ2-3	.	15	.	TGTGCCAGCAGCTTAGGCGGGGGCCCCACAGATACGCAGTATTTT	CASSLGGGPTDTQYF
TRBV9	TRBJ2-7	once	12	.	TGTGCCAGCAGCGCGACAGTAGACGAGCAGTACTTC	CASSATVDEQYF